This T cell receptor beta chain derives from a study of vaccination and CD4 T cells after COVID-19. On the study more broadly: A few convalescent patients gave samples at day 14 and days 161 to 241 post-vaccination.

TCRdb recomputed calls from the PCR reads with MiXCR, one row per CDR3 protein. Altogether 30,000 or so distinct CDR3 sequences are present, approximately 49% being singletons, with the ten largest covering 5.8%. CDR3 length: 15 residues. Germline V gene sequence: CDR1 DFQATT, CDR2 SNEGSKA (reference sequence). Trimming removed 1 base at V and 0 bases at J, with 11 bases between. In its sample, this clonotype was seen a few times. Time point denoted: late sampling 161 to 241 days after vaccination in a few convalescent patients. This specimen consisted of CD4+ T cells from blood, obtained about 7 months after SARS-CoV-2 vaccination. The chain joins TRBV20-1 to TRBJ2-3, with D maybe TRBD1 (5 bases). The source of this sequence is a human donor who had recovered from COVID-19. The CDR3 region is CSARADSASTDTQYF. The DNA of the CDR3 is TGCAGTGCTAGAGCCGACAGTGCTAGCACAGATACGCAGTATTTT.